The T cell receptor (beta chain) described here comes from a study of shared clonotypes between healthy human individuals. Study results and caveats: Sharing of clonotypes among donors was expected to vary with sequencing depth.

Clones were read by immunoSEQ multiplex PCR, and TCRdb kept only the in-frame ones, dropping some. Found here are hundreds of thousands of clones, roughly 78% of them singletons; the top ten hold under 2%. Donors, without exception, were Caucasian adults residing in Nashville, Tennessee. Details on this clone: What it binds is unknown.

Per germline, CDR1 MGHRA and CDR2 YSYEKL. V lost 6 bases and J lost 6; bases outside the gene matches: 5. The CDR3 spans 15 residues. The source material was memory CD4+ T cells sorted from blood. Subset noted: CD45RA-negative fraction. The chain combines TRBV4-1 with TRBJ2-2; TRBD2 aligns across 12 bases. The sequence was obtained from a woman aged 25-40 years in good health. In nucleotides, the CDR3 is TGCGCCAGCAGTCTAGCGGGAGGGAAGGCCGGGGAGCTGTTTTTT. The encoded protein is CASSLAGGKAGELFF.